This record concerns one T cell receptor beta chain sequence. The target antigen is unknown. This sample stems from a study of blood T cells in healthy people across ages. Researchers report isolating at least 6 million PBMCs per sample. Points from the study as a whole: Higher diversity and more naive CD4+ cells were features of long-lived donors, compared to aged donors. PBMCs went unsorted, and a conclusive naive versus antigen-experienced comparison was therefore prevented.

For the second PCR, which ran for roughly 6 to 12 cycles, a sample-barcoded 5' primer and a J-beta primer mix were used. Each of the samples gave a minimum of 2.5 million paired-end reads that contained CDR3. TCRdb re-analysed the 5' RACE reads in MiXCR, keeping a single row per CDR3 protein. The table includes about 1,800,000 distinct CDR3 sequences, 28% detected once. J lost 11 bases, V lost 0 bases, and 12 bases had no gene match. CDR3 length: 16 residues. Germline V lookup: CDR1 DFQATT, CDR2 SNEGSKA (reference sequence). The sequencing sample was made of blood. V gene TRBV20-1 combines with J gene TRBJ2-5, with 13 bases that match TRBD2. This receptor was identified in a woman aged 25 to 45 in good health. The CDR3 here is CSARDPSTSGRNEQYF. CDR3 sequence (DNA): TGCAGTGCTAGAGATCCTTCGACTAGCGGGAGGAATGAGCAGTACTTC.